A selection of T cell receptor beta chains follows, all from one sample in a study of beta chain features in type 1 diabetes. Some clones are missing from TCRdb's copy, which holds only in-frame ones; the method was immunoSEQ multiplex PCR. The sample contains 120,000 to 150,000 clones, roughly 48% of which appear only once. Sequencing was performed on Tregs from blood. Receptor source: a man between 18 and 35 years old in good health. CDR3s include the opening cysteine and the closing phenylalanine or tryptophan. Fields, in order: V gene, J gene, clone size, D gene, CDR3 protein, CDR3 DNA. The D gene is left open where the match is weak. Size values are once, few and many counts, or a class for expanded clones, and some rows have none.

TRBV7-2	TRBJ2-2	-	TRBD1	CASSVNRGANTGELFF	TGTGCCAGCAGCGTTAACAGGGGAGCTAACACCGGGGAGCTGTTTTTT
TRBV29-1	TRBJ1-1	-	-	CSARSGNTEAFF	TGCAGCGCTCGATCAGGGAACACTGAAGCTTTCTTT
TRBV27	TRBJ2-1	-	-	CASSLTEDYRSHEQFF	TGTGCCAGCAGTTTAACGGAGGACTACAGGTCCCATGAGCAGTTCTTC
TRBV5-1	TRBJ2-2	-	-	CASSYVGDTGELFF	TGCGCCAGCAGCTACGTAGGGGACACCGGGGAGCTGTTTTTT
TRBV7-2	TRBJ1-2	-	TRBD1	CASSPDRGYGYTF	TGTGCCAGCAGCCCGGACAGGGGCTATGGCTACACCTTC
TRBV2	TRBJ2-7	-	TRBD2	CASIRGLAGRFTYEQYF	TGTGCCAGCATCCGCGGACTAGCGGGAAGGTTCACCTACGAGCAGTACTTC
TRBV18	TRBJ2-7	few	TRBD1	CASSPGTGYEQYF	TGTGCCAGCTCACCAGGGACAGGGTACGAGCAGTACTTC
TRBV28	TRBJ1-4	few	TRBD1	CASSRAIRDRMEKLFF	TGTGCCAGCAGTAGAGCCATCCGGGACAGGATGGAAAAACTGTTTTTT
TRBV7-2	TRBJ2-7	few	-	CASSYDRWYEQYF	TGTGCCAGCAGCTACGACAGGTGGTACGAGCAGTACTTC
TRBV6-1	TRBJ2-7	-	-	CASRKEFSYEQYF	TGTGCCAGCAGGAAGGAGTTCTCCTACGAGCAGTACTTC
TRBV6-5	TRBJ1-2	-	-	CASSGTGNYGYTF	TGTGCCAGCAGTGGAACAGGGAACTATGGCTACACCTTC
TRBV7-2	TRBJ2-7	few	TRBD2	CASSPVASGVYEQYF	TGTGCCAGCAGCCCGGTGGCTAGCGGGGTATACGAGCAGTACTTC
TRBV4-3	TRBJ2-1	few	-	CASSHLLLTGLNEQFF	TGCGCCAGCAGCCATCTCCTTTTAACAGGGCTCAATGAGCAGTTCTTC
TRBV4-2	TRBJ2-1	few	TRBD2	CASSQTSGGFNEQFF	TGTGCCAGCAGCCAGACTAGCGGGGGGTTCAATGAGCAGTTCTTC
TRBV9	TRBJ2-7	once	-	CASSVGPGDIYEQYF	TGTGCCAGCAGCGTAGGTCCTGGGGACATCTACGAGCAGTACTTC
TRBV7-3	TRBJ2-1	-	-	CASSLFDVSGNEQFF	TGTGCCAGCAGCTTATTCGATGTTTCGGGCAATGAGCAGTTCTTC
TRBV7-2	TRBJ2-3	few	TRBD2	CASSLIPLAGGTDTQYF	TGTGCCAGCAGCTTAATACCGCTAGCGGGGGGCACAGATACGCAGTATTTT
TRBV6-1	TRBJ1-5	few	TRBD1	CASGRQGAVQPQHF	TGTGCCAGCGGTCGACAGGGGGCCGTTCAGCCCCAGCATTTT
TRBV18	TRBJ2-3	-	-	CASSRGSTDTQYF	TGTGCCAGCTCCCGAGGGAGCACAGATACGCAGTATTTT
TRBV7-3	TRBJ2-7	once	TRBD1	CASSRTGDHEQYF	TGTGCCAGCAGTCGGACAGGGGACCACGAGCAGTACTTC
TRBV25-1	TRBJ1-4	few	-	CASSEVLWEKLFF	TGTGCCAGCAGTGAAGTTCTATGGGAAAAACTGTTTTTT
TRBV5-6	TRBJ2-2	-	TRBD2	CASSFWVRENVAGELFF	TGTGCCAGCAGCTTTTGGGTGCGGGAGAACGTTGCCGGGGAGCTGTTTTTT
TRBV5-1	TRBJ1-1	few	-	CASSFGRGNTEAFF	TGCGCCAGCAGCTTTGGCAGGGGGAACACTGAAGCTTTCTTT
TRBV6-1	TRBJ1-5	few	-	CASSEIAYNQPQHF	TGTGCCAGCAGTGAAATCGCGTACAATCAGCCCCAGCATTTT
TRBV5-4	TRBJ1-1	-	-	CASSLGGATEAFF	TGTGCCAGCAGCTTGGGTGGGGCAACTGAAGCTTTCTTT
TRBV7-3	TRBJ2-3	-	TRBD2	CASSSRTSGGPDTQYF	TGTGCCAGCAGCTCACGGACTAGCGGGGGGCCAGATACGCAGTATTTT
TRBV28	TRBJ2-7	few	-	CASRVGGSYEQYF	TGTGCCAGCAGGGTTGGAGGTTCCTACGAGCAGTACTTC
TRBV19	TRBJ1-5	-	TRBD1	CASSAVQGAGQPQHF	TGTGCCAGTAGCGCCGTACAGGGGGCAGGACAGCCCCAGCATTTT
TRBV2	TRBJ2-7	-	-	CASSERAAGGLEQYF	TGTGCCAGCAGTGAAAGGGCAGCCGGGGGTCTCGAGCAGTACTTC
TRBV9	TRBJ1-1	-	-	CASSAIQNREGTEAFF	TGTGCCAGCAGCGCAATCCAAAACAGGGAGGGCACTGAAGCTTTCTTT
TRBV5-4	TRBJ2-1	-	-	CASSRGRPSSYNEQFF	TGTGCCAGCAGCCGTGGAAGGCCTAGCTCCTACAATGAGCAGTTCTTC
TRBV10-3	TRBJ1-1	-	TRBD1	CAISPTSGGTNTEAFF	TGTGCCATCAGTCCTACCTCAGGGGGCACGAACACTGAAGCTTTCTTT
TRBV7-3	TRBJ2-7	few	-	CASSLLIRYEQYF	TGTGCCAGCAGCTTATTAATCCGCTACGAGCAGTACTTC
TRBV14	TRBJ1-2	-	-	CASSRVGKGPGYTF	TGTGCCAGCAGCCGGGTGGGTAAGGGGCCTGGCTACACCTTC
TRBV28	TRBJ2-7	-	TRBD1	CASSWTGGLYEQYF	TGTGCCAGCAGTTGGACAGGGGGTCTCTACGAGCAGTACTTC
TRBV25-1	TRBJ2-7	-	-	CASSDPSGLGIYEQYF	TGTGCCAGCAGTGACCCCTCGGGACTGGGAATCTACGAGCAGTACTTC
TRBV9	TRBJ1-3	few	-	CASSVYDSLFSGNTIYF	TGTGCCAGCAGCGTATATGACAGCCTATTCTCTGGAAACACCATATATTTT
TRBV7-9	TRBJ2-1	few	-	CASSLYGARSNEQFF	TGTGCCAGCAGCTTATATGGAGCGCGGTCCAATGAGCAGTTCTTC
TRBV19	TRBJ2-1	-	TRBD2	CASRGTSGRAANEQFF	TGTGCCAGTAGGGGGACTAGCGGGAGGGCCGCGAATGAGCAGTTCTTC
TRBV21-1	TRBJ2-2	few	-	CASSRVTGENTGELFF	TGTGCCAGCAGCCGTGTTACGGGAGAGAACACCGGGGAGCTGTTTTTT
TRBV7-9	TRBJ1-5	-	-	CASSLDGLGNQPQHF	TGTGCCAGCAGCTTAGATGGGCTTGGCAATCAGCCCCAGCATTTT
TRBV7-2	TRBJ2-6	-	TRBD2	CASSSLAGVVGANVLTF	TGTGCCAGCAGTTCACTAGCGGGGGTGGTAGGGGCCAACGTCCTGACTTTC
TRBV4-3	TRBJ1-1	-	-	CASSLTIQVNTEAFF	TGCGCCAGCAGCCTCACCATACAGGTGAACACTGAAGCTTTCTTT
TRBV19	TRBJ2-6	-	TRBD1	CASSPSGTATTGANVLTF	TGTGCCAGTAGTCCATCCGGGACAGCAACCACTGGGGCCAACGTCCTGACTTTC
TRBV11-2	TRBJ1-2	-	-	CASSSGGHPGGYTF	TGTGCCAGCAGCTCCGGAGGTCACCCGGGGGGCTACACCTTC
TRBV28	TRBJ1-6	-	-	CASTEEGWPYNSPLHF	TGTGCCAGCACAGAAGAGGGCTGGCCCTATAATTCACCCCTCCACTTT
TRBV29-1	TRBJ2-2	few	-	CTARQTGELFF	TGCACCGCCCGACAGACCGGGGAGCTGTTTTTT
TRBV9	TRBJ2-1	-	-	CASGGAGTYNEQFF	TGTGCCAGCGGGGGGGCGGGAACCTACAATGAGCAGTTCTTC
TRBV9	TRBJ1-1	-	-	CASSVAITTEAFF	TGTGCCAGCAGCGTAGCCATAACAACTGAAGCTTTCTTT
TRBV7-9	TRBJ2-4	-	-	CASSLVATKNIQYF	TGTGCCAGCAGCTTAGTAGCGACCAAAAACATTCAGTACTTC
TRBV9	TRBJ2-2	-	-	CASSVSGTTNTGELFF	TGTGCCAGCAGCGTTTCCGGGACAACCAACACCGGGGAGCTGTTTTTT
TRBV6-1	TRBJ2-7	few	-	CASQIRDNYEQYF	TGTGCCAGCCAGATCCGGGACAACTACGAGCAGTACTTC